This is a list of T cell receptor beta chains from one sample in a study of shared clonotypes between healthy human individuals. Clones were sequenced by immunoSEQ multiplex PCR, and TCRdb holds only the in-frame ones, with some missing. The sample has roughly 2,000,000 clones; about 94% are singletons. The sequenced material came from naive CD8+ T cells sorted from blood. The receptors stem from a young man in good health. The CDR3 runs from the conserved cysteine through the conserved F or W. Each record gives: D gene, clone size, J gene, V gene, CDR3 DNA, CDR3 protein. A D gene is named only where the DNA matches it firmly. Expanded clones get a size class; other rows say once, few or many, or leave the size out.

>-|-|TRBJ2-2|TRBV7-9
TGTGCCAGCAGCTTAGTCGGGACACTGAACACCGGGGAGCTGTTTTTT
CASSLVGTLNTGELFF
>-|-|TRBJ1-2|TRBV4-1
TGCGCCAGCAGCCAAGTGGGGGGCACCACTAACTATGGCTACACCTTC
CASSQVGGTTNYGYTF
>-|-|TRBJ2-7|TRBV14
TGTGCCAGCAGCCCCGGCGGAGGGGATACGCAGTACTTC
CASSPGGGDTQYF
>TRBD1|-|TRBJ2-2|TRBV10-1
TGCGCCAGCAGTGGCGGGGACAGGGCGCACACCGGGGAGCTGTTTTTT
CASSGGDRAHTGELFF
>-|-|TRBJ2-7|TRBV7-3
TGTGCCAGCAGCTTACTGGCAGGGGAATACTACGAGCAGTACTTC
CASSLLAGEYYEQYF
>-|-|TRBJ2-7|TRBV30
TGTGCCTGGAGTATAGGGTTCGACGAGCAGTACTTC
CAWSIGFDEQYF
>TRBD2|-|TRBJ2-7|TRBV10-3
TGTGCCATCAGTGAGTCTAGCGGGAGAATCTACGTGGAGCAGTACTTC
CAISESSGRIYVEQYF
>TRBD2|-|TRBJ2-3|TRBV5-4
TGTGCCAGCAGCTTCATGGGCGGGAGACCCACAGATACGCAGTATTTT
CASSFMGGRPTDTQYF
>TRBD2|-|TRBJ2-1|TRBV2
TGTGCCAGCAGCGGGACTAGCGTTCCCTACAATGAGCAGTTCTTC
CASSGTSVPYNEQFF
>TRBD1|once|TRBJ2-7|TRBV28
TGTGCCAGCAGTTTCGGACAGGGGGTCAACGAGCAGTACTTC
CASSFGQGVNEQYF
>-|-|TRBJ2-1|TRBV7-6
TGTGCCAGCAGCTCCGGCCGGGACCTTGAGCAGTTCTTC
CASSSGRDLEQFF
>-|once|TRBJ2-7|TRBV9
TGTGCCAGCAGTCCCTCAGGATCCCCGTGGTTCGAGCAGTACTTC
CASSPSGSPWFEQYF
>TRBD2|-|TRBJ2-1|TRBV9
TGTGCCAGCAGCGTAGGGTTTACTAGCGGCAATGAGCAGTTCTTC
CASSVGFTSGNEQFF
>-|-|TRBJ2-7|TRBV7-9
TGTGCCAGCAGCTTAGGTGGAACGCAATACGAGCAGTACTTC
CASSLGGTQYEQYF
>-|-|TRBJ1-6|TRBV7-3
TGTGCCAGCAGCTTAAATCCGGATTCACCCCTCCACTTT
CASSLNPDSPLHF
>TRBD1|-|TRBJ1-3|TRBV29-1
TGCAGCGTTGGGGACAGGGGCTCTGGAAACACCATATATTTT
CSVGDRGSGNTIYF